The following is a TCR beta chain sequence with its context. What it binds is unknown. The data belong to a study of human T cells and chemical hapten exposure. Study overall: There were weekly diphenylcyclopropenone doses to the scalp for patients throughout the approximately 25-week study. Study-wide results and caveats: Counts of TCRs above 1 in 1000 frequency stayed unchanged with DPC sensitization.

The sample's time point: patch test 2, 6 weeks after DPC sensitization. Described treatment: therapeutic diphenylcyclopropenone sensitization with weekly scalp DPC. V was trimmed by 11 bases and J by 4 bases, leaving 17 bases between them. This CDR3 contains 13 residues. Germline V CDR1 and CDR2: SGHDN, FVKESK. TCRdb processed the RACE reads anew with MiXCR; each CDR3 protein has one entry. The top ten clones hold 5% of a sample with roughly 84,000 distinct CDR3 sequences, under 11% of them seen once. The source of this sequence is a woman between 50 and 59 years old with alopecia areata. Some clones in this sample may be carry-over from other donors' samples. Sequencing used whole blood, obtained in connection with sensitization to the hapten diphenylcyclopropenone (DPC). The chain links TRBV14 to TRBJ1-1; TRBD1 is a possible D gene (6 bases). The CDR3 protein is CAGGSRGGTEAFF. The CDR3 DNA sequence: TGTGCCGGCGGATCGAGGGGGGGCACTGAAGCTTTCTTT.